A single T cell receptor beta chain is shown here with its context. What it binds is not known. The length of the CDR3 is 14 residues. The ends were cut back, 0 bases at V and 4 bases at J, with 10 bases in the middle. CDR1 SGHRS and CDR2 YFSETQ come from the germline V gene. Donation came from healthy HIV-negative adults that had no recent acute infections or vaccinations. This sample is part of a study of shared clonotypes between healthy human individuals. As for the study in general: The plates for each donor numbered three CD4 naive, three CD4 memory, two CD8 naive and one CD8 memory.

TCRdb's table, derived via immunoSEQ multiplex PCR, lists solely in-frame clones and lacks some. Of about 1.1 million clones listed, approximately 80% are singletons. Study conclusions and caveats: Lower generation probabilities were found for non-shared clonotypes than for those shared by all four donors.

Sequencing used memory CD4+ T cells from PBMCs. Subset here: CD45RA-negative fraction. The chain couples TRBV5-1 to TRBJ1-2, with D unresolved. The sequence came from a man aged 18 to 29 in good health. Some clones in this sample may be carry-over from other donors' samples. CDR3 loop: CASSLAQTTYGYTF. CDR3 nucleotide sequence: TGCGCCAGCAGCTTGGCCCAGACGACCTATGGCTACACCTTC. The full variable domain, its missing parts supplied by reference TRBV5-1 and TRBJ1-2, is KAGVTQTPRYLIKTRGQQVTLSCSPISGHRSVSWYQQTPGQGLQFLFEYFSETQRNKGNFPGRFSGRQFSNSRSEMNVSTLELGDSALYLCASSLAQTTYGYTFGSGTRLTVV.